Listed here is a single TCR beta chain. Assay: immunoSEQ multiplex PCR; the TCRdb copy retains only in-frame clones and omits some. This sample has about 84,000 clones, with about 97% found just once. This CDR3 has 16 residues. With 3 bases clipped from V and 4 bases from J, the junction kept 9 bases outside the gene matches. Germline V lookup: CDR1 SGHDN, CDR2 FVKESK. These data come from a study of technical replicates of blood from several donors. Source material: T cells isolated from PBMCs. The receptor was isolated from a human donor in good health. This sequence joins TRBV14 and TRBJ2-7, with 10 bases matching TRBD1. The CDR3 protein is CASSHLPGQGTYEQYF. Written as DNA, the CDR3 is TGTGCCAGCAGCCACCTACCGGGACAGGGGACTTACGAGCAGTACTTC.